This T cell receptor beta chain was recovered during a study of blood T cell repertoires in COVID-19. Methods used by the authors: Scientists estimated how many nucleated cells there were by amplifying reference gene primers. TCRdb's copy holds only in-frame clones and misses some; the assay was immunoSEQ multiplex PCR. That table is the source of V, J and clone size, and D and trimming were worked out from the DNA. The data contain about 330,000 clones, under 95% of them singletons. The J segment lost 0 bases and the V segment lost 3 bases, leaving 7 bases of the junction unmatched. There are 17 residues in the CDR3. Germline V gene lookup returns CDR1 LNHDA and CDR2 SQIVND (reference sequence).

V gene TRBV19 combines with J gene TRBJ2-5; 10 positions match TRBD2. Material: PBMCs or T cells enriched from blood (not recorded which). The receptor was derived from a woman in her twenties or thirties who had recovered from COVID-19. The DNA of the CDR3 is TGTGCCAGTAGTATTGGACTAGCGGATCCCAACCAAGAGACCCAGTACTTC. Its translation is CASSIGLADPNQETQYF.